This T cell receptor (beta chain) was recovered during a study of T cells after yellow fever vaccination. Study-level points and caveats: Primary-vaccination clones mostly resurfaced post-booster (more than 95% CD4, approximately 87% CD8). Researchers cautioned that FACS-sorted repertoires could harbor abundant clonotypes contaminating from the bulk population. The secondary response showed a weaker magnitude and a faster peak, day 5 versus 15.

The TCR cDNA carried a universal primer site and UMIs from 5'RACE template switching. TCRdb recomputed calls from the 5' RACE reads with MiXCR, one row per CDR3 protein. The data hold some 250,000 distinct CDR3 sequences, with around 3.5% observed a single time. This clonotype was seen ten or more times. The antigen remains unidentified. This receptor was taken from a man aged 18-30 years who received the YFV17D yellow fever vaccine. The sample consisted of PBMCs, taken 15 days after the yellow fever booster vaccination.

The CDR3 sequence is CASSQGVLTNTGELFF. CDR3 bases: TGCGCCAGCAGCCAAGGAGTCCTAACAAACACCGGGGAGCTGTTTTTT. The rearrangement joins TRBV4-3 to TRBJ2-2; D gene uncertain. CDR3 length equals 16 residues. Germline values: CDR1 LGHNA, CDR2 YSLEER. V was shortened by 1 base and J by 2 bases, with 11 bases between the two germline ends.